This T cell receptor (beta chain) was identified during a study of Ad26.COV2.S vaccination and SARS-CoV-2 variants. In the study overall: A participant enrolled in the COV1001 Ad26.COV2.S trial arm provided the sample. General study findings and limits: TCR breadth and depth estimates may have understated total T cell responses.

On this clone: The antigen is not known.

The CDR3 is made up of 14 amino acids. Germline V lookup: CDR1 MNHEY, CDR2 SVGAGI. J lost 9 bases, V lost 4 bases, and 6 bases had no gene match. Treatment described: about 20 received Ad26.COV2.S at low or high dose, single or two shots; several received placebo; per-sample allocation not given. Sample collection was performed on day 63 after the first vaccine or placebo injection. Participants' vaccine, an Ad26 vector, delivered Wuhan-strain SARS-CoV-2 spike. Some clones are missing from TCRdb's copy, which holds only in-frame ones; the method was immunoSEQ multiplex PCR. The sample contains under 550,000 clones, around 87% of which appear only once.

The chain joins TRBV6-5 to TRBJ1-6; TRBD1 agrees at 7 bases. The sequence was collected from a person aged 18-60 years who received the Ad26.COV2.S COVID-19 vaccine or a placebo. Sequenced here: peripheral blood, sampled in a trial of Ad26.COV2.S vaccine versus placebo. The CDR3 spells CASSSQGMSSPLHF. The CDR3 DNA is TGTGCCAGCAGTTCACAGGGGATGTCTTCACCCCTCCACTTT.